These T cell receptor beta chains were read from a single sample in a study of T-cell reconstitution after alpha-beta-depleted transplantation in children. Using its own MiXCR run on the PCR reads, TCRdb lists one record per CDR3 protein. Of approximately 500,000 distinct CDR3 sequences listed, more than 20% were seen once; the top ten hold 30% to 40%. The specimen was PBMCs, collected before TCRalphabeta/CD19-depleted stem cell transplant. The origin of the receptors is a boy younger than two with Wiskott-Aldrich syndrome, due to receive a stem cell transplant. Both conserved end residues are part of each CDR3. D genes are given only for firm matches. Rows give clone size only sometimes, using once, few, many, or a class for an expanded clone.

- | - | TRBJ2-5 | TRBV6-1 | CASKGGRQETQYF | TGTGCCAGCAAGGGGGGACGACAAGAGACCCAGTACTTC
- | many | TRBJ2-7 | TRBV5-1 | CASSLADTSYEQYF | TGCGCCAGCAGCTTGGCTGACACCTCCTACGAGCAGTACTTC
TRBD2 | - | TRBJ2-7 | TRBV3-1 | CASSPGLAGNEQYF | TGTGCCAGCAGCCCCGGACTAGCGGGAAATGAGCAGTACTTC
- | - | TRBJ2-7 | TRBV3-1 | CASSHGRVGVEQYF | TGTGCCAGCAGCCACGGCAGGGTTGGGGTCGAGCAGTACTTC
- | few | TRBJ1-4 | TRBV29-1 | CSVDGNNEKLFF | TGCAGCGTGGACGGCAATAATGAAAAACTGTTTTTT
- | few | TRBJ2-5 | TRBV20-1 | CSASRYTYQETQYF | TGCAGTGCTAGTCGTTATACGTACCAAGAGACCCAGTACTTC
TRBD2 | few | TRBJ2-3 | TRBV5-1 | CASSLVFSSAGGPGEDTQYF | TGCGCCAGCAGCTTGGTCTTCTCTAGCGCGGGAGGGCCAGGTGAAGATACGCAGTATTTT
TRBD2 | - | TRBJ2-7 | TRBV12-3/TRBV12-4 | CASTLGRIADEQYF | TGTGCCAGCACCCTCGGGAGGATTGCCGACGAGCAGTACTTC
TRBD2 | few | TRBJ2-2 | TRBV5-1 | CASSFSAGGPTGELFF | TGCGCCAGCAGCTTCTCCGCGGGAGGGCCCACCGGGGAGCTGTTTTTT
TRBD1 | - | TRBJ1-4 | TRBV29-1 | CSVVTGPNEKLFF | TGCAGCGTTGTGACAGGGCCTAATGAAAAACTGTTTTTT
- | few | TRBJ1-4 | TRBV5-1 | CASSLSPGDNEKLFF | TGCGCCAGCAGCTTGAGTCCAGGGGATAATGAAAAACTGTTTTTT
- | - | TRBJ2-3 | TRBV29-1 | CSVDREDTQYF | TGCAGCGTTGATAGAGAGGATACGCAGTATTTT
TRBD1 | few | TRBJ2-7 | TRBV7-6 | CASSLTGTGSYEQYF | TGTGCCAGCAGCTTGACCGGGACAGGGTCCTACGAGCAGTACTTC
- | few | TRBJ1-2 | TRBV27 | CASSSGRNFNYGYTF | TGTGCCAGCAGTTCGGGACGGAATTTTAACTATGGCTACACCTTC
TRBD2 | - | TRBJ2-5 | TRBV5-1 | CASSLSHSIWRGQETQYF | TGCGCCAGCAGCTTGTCCCACTCAATTTGGCGGGGGCAAGAGACCCAGTACTTC
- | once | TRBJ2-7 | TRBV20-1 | CSASDPGSDEQYF | TGCAGTGCTTCGGACCCCGGTTCGGACGAGCAGTACTTC
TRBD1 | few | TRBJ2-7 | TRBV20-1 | CSARGDRVGEQYF | TGCAGTGCTAGGGGGGACAGGGTAGGCGAGCAGTACTTC
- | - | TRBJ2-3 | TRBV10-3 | CAISDLDTQYF | TGTGCCATCAGTGATCTAGATACGCAGTATTTT
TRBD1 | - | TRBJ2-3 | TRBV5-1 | CASSRDRGLPDTQYF | TGCGCCAGCAGTCGGGACAGGGGGCTCCCAGATACGCAGTATTTT
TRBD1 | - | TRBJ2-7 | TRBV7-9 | CASSPLSGGEYEQYF | TGTGCCAGCAGCCCTTTATCAGGGGGTGAATACGAGCAGTACTTC
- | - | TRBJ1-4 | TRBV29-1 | CSVGGPGEKLFF | TGCAGCGTTGGGGGGCCAGGTGAAAAACTGTTTTTT
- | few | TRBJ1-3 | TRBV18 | CASSPRPGAEGNTIYF | TGTGCCAGCTCACCACGCCCGGGGGCGGAAGGAAACACCATATATTTT
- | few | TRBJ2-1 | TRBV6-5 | CASSYSTVSSYNEQFF | TGTGCCAGCAGTTACTCGACGGTGAGCTCCTACAATGAGCAGTTCTTC
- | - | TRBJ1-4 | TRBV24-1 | CATSSRGTNEKLFF | TGTGCCACCAGCAGTCGGGGAACTAATGAAAAACTGTTTTTT
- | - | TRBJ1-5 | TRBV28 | CASSRDPGNQPQHF | TGTGCCAGCAGTCGGGACCCCGGCAATCAGCCCCAGCATTTT
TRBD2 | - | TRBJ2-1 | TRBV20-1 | CSADPGLASYNEQFF | TGCAGTGCTGACCCGGGACTAGCGTCCTACAATGAGCAGTTCTTC
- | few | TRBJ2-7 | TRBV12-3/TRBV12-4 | CASSFRDRGMRSYEQYF | TGTGCCAGCAGTTTTCGGGATCGGGGGATGCGGTCCTACGAGCAGTACTTC
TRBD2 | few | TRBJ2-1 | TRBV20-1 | CSAIPILASYNEQFF | TGCAGTGCTATCCCCATACTAGCGTCCTACAATGAGCAGTTCTTC
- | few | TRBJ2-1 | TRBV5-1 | CASSLPAQAPNEQFF | TGCGCCAGCAGCTTGCCGGCTCAAGCGCCCAATGAGCAGTTCTTC
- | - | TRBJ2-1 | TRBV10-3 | CAISERKWGDGEQFF | TGTGCCATCAGTGAGAGGAAATGGGGGGATGGGGAGCAGTTCTTC
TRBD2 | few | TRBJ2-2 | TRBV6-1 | CASIGLAGAGELFF | TGTGCCAGCATTGGACTAGCGGGAGCCGGGGAGCTGTTTTTT
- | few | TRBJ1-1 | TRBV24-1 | CATSSTANTEAFF | TGTGCCACCAGCTCTACAGCGAACACTGAAGCTTTCTTT
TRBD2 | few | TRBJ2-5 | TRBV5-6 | CASSWGGRETQYF | TGTGCCAGCAGCTGGGGAGGGAGAGAGACCCAGTACTTC
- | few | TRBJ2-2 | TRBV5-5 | CASSGDRRTNTGELFF | TGTGCCAGCAGCGGCGACAGGCGGACGAACACCGGGGAGCTGTTTTTT
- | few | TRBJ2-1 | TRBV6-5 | CASSYGAMSVEQFF | TGTGCCAGCAGTTACGGGGCAATGTCAGTTGAGCAGTTCTTC
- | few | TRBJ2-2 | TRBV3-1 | CASSQGTDTGELFF | TGTGCCAGCAGCCAAGGGACGGACACCGGGGAGCTGTTTTTT
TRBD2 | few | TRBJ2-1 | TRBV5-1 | CASSPWTSVNNEQFF | TGCGCCAGCAGCCCGTGGACTAGCGTCAACAATGAGCAGTTCTTC
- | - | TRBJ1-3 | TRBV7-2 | CASSLFPLLSGNTIYF | TGTGCCAGCAGCTTATTCCCGCTACTCTCTGGAAACACCATATATTTT
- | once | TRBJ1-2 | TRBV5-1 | CASSHERLPYGYTF | TGCGCCAGCAGCCATGAGAGGTTACCTTATGGCTACACCTTC
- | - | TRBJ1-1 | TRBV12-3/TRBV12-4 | CASRGTSNTEAFF | TGTGCCAGCAGGGGCACTTCGAACACTGAAGCTTTCTTT
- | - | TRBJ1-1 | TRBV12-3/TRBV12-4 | CASSSITLVNTEAFF | TGTGCCAGCAGTTCTATCACCCTAGTGAACACTGAAGCTTTCTTT
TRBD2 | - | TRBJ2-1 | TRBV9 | CASSVKSFRAGVGYNEQFF | TGTGCCAGCAGCGTAAAATCGTTCCGGGCGGGAGTAGGTTACAATGAGCAGTTCTTC